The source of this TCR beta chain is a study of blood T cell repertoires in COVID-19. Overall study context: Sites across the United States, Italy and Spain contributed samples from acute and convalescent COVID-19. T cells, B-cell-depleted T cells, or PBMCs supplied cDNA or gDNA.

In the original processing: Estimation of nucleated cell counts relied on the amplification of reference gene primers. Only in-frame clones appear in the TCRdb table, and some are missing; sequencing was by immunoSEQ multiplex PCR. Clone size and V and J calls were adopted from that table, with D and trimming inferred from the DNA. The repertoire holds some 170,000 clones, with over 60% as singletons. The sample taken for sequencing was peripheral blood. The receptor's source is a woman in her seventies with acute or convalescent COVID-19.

The CDR3 loop reads CASSGQWNTGELFF. The CDR3, as DNA: TGTGCCAGTAGTGGGCAGTGGAACACCGGGGAGCTGTTTTTT. The chain uses TRBV19 and TRBJ2-2; the D is unclear. V was shortened by 5 bases and J by 1 base, with 8 bases between the two germline ends. The germline CDR1 and CDR2 sequences are LNHDA and SQIVND (reference sequence). The CDR3 contains 14 residues.